Presented here are 5 T cell receptor beta chains from one specimen sequenced in a study of T cell responses to AZD1222 COVID-19 vaccine (dated by TCRdb to about 2021). Library preparation employed the immunoSEQ multiplex PCR assay. The source is immuneACCESS, and TCRdb retained only in-frame sequences with V and J called. Part of the clones is not carried over; for the studies checked, unresolved V genes explain less than half of this, and the remainder is unexplained. In this sample the table shows fewer than 200,000 clones, approximately 88% of which occur a single time. Jointly, the top ten make up 1.6% of the sample. The time point label corresponds to: baseline before first vaccination. The sequenced sample was peripheral blood, obtained on day 0 of AZD1222 vaccination. The receptor source for this set is an adult in good health.

The chain has TRBV7-2 and TRBJ1-1; D uncertain. Trimming took 7 bases from V and 6 from J, leaving 9 bases between them. CDR1 SGHTA and CDR2 FQGNSA come from the germline V gene. The CDR3 consists of 11 residues. The CDR3 DNA sequence: TGTGCCAGCACCCGGCTGTCTGAAGCTTTCTTT. Protein product: CASTRLSEAFF.

This clone showed up just a few times. The CDR3 DNA is TGTGCCAGCAGTGAAGGGCCTGAGAGGGATGAGCAGTTCTTC. The encoded protein is CASSEGPERDEQFF. V and J are TRBV2 and TRBJ2-1, with D perhaps matching TRBD2 (5 bases). This CDR3 comprises 14 residues. Germline V gene data show CDR1 as SNHLY and CDR2 as FYNNEI. V lost 1 base and J lost 8, with 12 bases in between.

This chain joins TRBV19 and TRBJ1-1; D is perhaps TRBD1 (6 bases). Germline values: CDR1 LNHDA, CDR2 SQIVND (reference sequence). Trimming cost V 9 bases and J 0 bases, with 17 bases left between them. The CDR3 is 15 residues long. CDR3 amino acids: CASLLGGGMNTEAFF. The DNA of the CDR3 is TGTGCCAGCCTCCTAGGAGGGGGAATGAACACTGAAGCTTTCTTT.

V gene TRBV27 combines with J gene TRBJ2-2, with D tentatively TRBD1 (5 bases). The CDR3 totals 14 residues. Germline CDR1 and CDR2: MNHEY and SMNVEV (reference sequence). V lost 5 bases, J lost 6 bases, and 13 bases lay in between. Here the CDR3 reads CASSLAGASGELFF. DNA of the CDR3: TGTGCCAGCAGTCTCGCTGGGGCGTCCGGGGAGCTGTTTTTT.

The chain couples TRBV29-1 to TRBJ2-2; possibly TRBD1 for D (5 bases). With 4 bases removed from V and 2 bases from J, the gap between germline ends came to 11 bases. From germline, CDR1 is SQVTM and CDR2 ANQGSEA. The CDR3 is 14 residues long. The CDR3: CSVGEQGNTGELFF. The CDR3 coding sequence is TGCAGCGTTGGAGAGCAGGGTAACACCGGGGAGCTGTTTTTT.